Listed below are T cell receptor beta chains from one sample, sequenced in a study of graft-versus-host responses after intestinal transplantation. Some clones are missing from TCRdb's copy, which holds only in-frame ones; the method was immunoSEQ multiplex PCR. Among about 12,000 clones listed, 93% were seen once. Sequenced here: PBMCs, sampled around 110 days after intestinal transplant. These receptor sequences come from a human patient who received an intestinal transplant, so some T cells may come from the graft donor. The conserved cysteine and the conserved F or W are not part of the CDR3 here. Some rows have no size entry. The others give once, few or many, or a class for an expanded clone.

abundance	v_gene	j_gene	CDR3aa
.	TRBV2	TRBJ1-1	ASNGPNTEAF
once	TRBV15	TRBJ2-3	ATSPGERRTDTQY
.	TRBV7-9	TRBJ2-5	ASSLVVYVGAEETQY
.	TRBV30	TRBJ1-3	AWSLRQGPTGNTIY
.	TRBV5-6	TRBJ2-7	ASSLGTTTYEQY
.	TRBV7-8	TRBJ2-7	ASSLGPGGAIYEQY
.	TRBV6-1	TRBJ2-5	ASSEYGGPTQETQY
.	TRBV29-1	TRBJ2-1	SVQGFDEQF
.	TRBV18	TRBJ1-1	ASSPGQGGAGATEAF
.	TRBV5-1	TRBJ2-5	ASSLGDAQETQY
.	TRBV1	TRBJ2-6	TSRSRGCAQSRANVLT
.	TRBV6-6	TRBJ1-1	ASSYTYPNTEAF
.	TRBV7-6	TRBJ1-2	ASSRISDESGYT
.	TRBV5-1	TRBJ1-2	ASSLGFGTGNGYT
few	TRBV9	TRBJ1-1	ASSGTGTPNTEAF
.	TRBV30	TRBJ2-1	AWRVGTNEQF
.	TRBV28	TRBJ1-2	ASSFFKNGYT
.	TRBV29-1	TRBJ2-7	SVKAPPGQGFHEQY
.	TRBV18	TRBJ2-7	ASSIRRVTVGVADPTTEQY
.	TRBV10-1	TRBJ2-3	ASSPGLSSAQY
.	TRBV2	TRBJ1-6	ARGQSNNSPLH
.	TRBV27	TRBJ1-1	ASSARDREMNTEAF
.	TRBV7-8	TRBJ2-7	ASSRRSDRAGEQY
once	TRBV6-5	TRBJ2-3	ASSISGGQVDTQY
.	TRBV6-5	TRBJ1-3	ASSYSGQRTGNTIY
.	TRBV7-9	TRBJ1-1	ASSLVGTGEMNTEAF
.	TRBV5-1	TRBJ2-3	ASSTGTSVDTQY
.	TRBV9	TRBJ2-1	ASSGSAGGGNNEQF
.	TRBV27	TRBJ2-1	ASSRLGTGENNEQF
.	TRBV5-8	TRBJ2-7	ASLRTLSYEQY
.	TRBV11-2	TRBJ1-4	ASSPVGWAEKLF
.	TRBV5-1	TRBJ2-5	ASSLEGLKETQY
.	TRBV5-5	TRBJ1-2	ASRLTGGPGYT
.	TRBV28	TRBJ1-5	ASSLVRNQPQH
.	TRBV29-1	TRBJ1-1	SVEGGANTEAF
.	TRBV7-3	TRBJ2-7	ASAVGGSDYEQY
once	TRBV20-1	TRBJ1-1	SASGTEAF
.	TRBV7-9	TRBJ1-4	ASSLFDRPNEKLF
.	TRBV7-2	TRBJ2-3	ASRLAGSTDTQY
.	TRBV2	TRBJ1-2	ASSERPGQGKHGYT
.	TRBV6-5	TRBJ1-1	ASSSLGTGGGTEAF
once	TRBV10-3	TRBJ2-1	AISLSGSSIDEQF
.	TRBV5-1	TRBJ2-3	ASSWGLAGADTQY
.	TRBV7-9	TRBJ2-3	ASSPGLLAQY
.	TRBV21-1	TRBJ2-3	ASSNGQASSDTQY
.	TRBV27	TRBJ1-2	ASSSQGVGYT